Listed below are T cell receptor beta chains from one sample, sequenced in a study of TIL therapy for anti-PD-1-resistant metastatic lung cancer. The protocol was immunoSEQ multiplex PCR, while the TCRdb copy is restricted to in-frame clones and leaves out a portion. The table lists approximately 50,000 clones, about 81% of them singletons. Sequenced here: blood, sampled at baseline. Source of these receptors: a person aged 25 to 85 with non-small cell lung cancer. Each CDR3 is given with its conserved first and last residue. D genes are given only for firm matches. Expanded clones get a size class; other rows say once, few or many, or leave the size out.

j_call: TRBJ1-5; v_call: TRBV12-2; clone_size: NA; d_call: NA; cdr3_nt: TGTGCAAGTCGCTCCCGCCCAGGACCGAACAATCAGCCCCAGCATTTT; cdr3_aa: CASRSRPGPNNQPQHF
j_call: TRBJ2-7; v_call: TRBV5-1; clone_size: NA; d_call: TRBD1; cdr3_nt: TGCGCCAGCAGCAGTCGTGTTTCTAGGACAGGGACCTACGAGCAGTACTTC; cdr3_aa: CASSSRVSRTGTYEQYF
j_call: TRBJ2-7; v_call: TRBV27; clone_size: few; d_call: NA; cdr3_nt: TGTGCCAGCAGTTTCGGTCCGGGAACTTTCGACGAGCAGTACTTC; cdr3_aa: CASSFGPGTFDEQYF
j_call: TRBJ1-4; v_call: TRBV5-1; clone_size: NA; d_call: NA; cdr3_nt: TGCGCCAGCAGCTTGGCGGGGGGGACGGCCGAAAAACTGTTTTTT; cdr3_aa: CASSLAGGTAEKLFF
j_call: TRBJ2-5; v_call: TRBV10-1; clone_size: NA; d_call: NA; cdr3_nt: TGCGCCAGCAGTGAGTCCGGAACCGCGGGGACCCAGTACTTC; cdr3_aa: CASSESGTAGTQYF
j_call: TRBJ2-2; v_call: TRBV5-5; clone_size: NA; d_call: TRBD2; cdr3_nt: TGTGCCAGCAGCTTGGCTAGCGGGCGTCCCGGGGAGCTGTTTTTT; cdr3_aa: CASSLASGRPGELFF
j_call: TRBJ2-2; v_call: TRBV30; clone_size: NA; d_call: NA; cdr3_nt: TGTGCCGCCAGCCAGTTATCCGGGGAGCTGTTTTTT; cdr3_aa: CAASQLSGELFF
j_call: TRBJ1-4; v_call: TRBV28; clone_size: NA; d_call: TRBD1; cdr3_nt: TGTGCCAGCGGACAGGGGATGGGGTTAGGGAATGAAAAACTGTTTTTT; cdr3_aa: CASGQGMGLGNEKLFF
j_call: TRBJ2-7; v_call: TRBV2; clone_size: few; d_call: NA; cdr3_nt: TGTGCCAGCCTTCCCCGGGACGGAGCCTCCTACGAGCAGTACTTC; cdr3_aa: CASLPRDGASYEQYF
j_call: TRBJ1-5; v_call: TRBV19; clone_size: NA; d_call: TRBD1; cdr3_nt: TGTGCCAGTAGGGAGCGAGGGGGCGATCAGCCCCAGCATTTT; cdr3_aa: CASRERGGDQPQHF
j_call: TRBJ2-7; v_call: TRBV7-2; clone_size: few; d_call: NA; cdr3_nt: TGTGCCAGCAGCTTAGGGACACTCGCCTACGAGCAGTACTTC; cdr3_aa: CASSLGTLAYEQYF
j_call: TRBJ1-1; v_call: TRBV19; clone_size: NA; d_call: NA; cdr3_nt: TGTGCCAGTAGTATGGTGGGGTTTACTGAAGCTTTCTTT; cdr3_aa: CASSMVGFTEAFF
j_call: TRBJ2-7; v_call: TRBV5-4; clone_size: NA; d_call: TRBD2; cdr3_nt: TGTGCCAGCAGAGCGGGAGGGCCGGGGGAGCAGTACTTC; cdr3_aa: CASRAGGPGEQYF
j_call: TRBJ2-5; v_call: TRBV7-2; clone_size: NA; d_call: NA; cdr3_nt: TGTGCCAGCAGCTTCAGTCAGCAAAAAGAGACCCAGTACTTC; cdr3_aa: CASSFSQQKETQYF
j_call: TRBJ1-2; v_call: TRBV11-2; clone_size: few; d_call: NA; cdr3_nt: TGTGCCAGCAGGGGAGGGTCGAAGGGCTACACCTTC; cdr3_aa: CASRGGSKGYTF
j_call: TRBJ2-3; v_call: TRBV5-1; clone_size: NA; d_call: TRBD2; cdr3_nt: TGCGCCAGCAGCTTGGTCGGACTAGCGGGAGGAGGGGCCACAGATACGCAGTATTTT; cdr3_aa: CASSLVGLAGGGATDTQYF
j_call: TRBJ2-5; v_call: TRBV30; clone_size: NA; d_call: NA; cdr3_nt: TGTGCCTGGAGACAAAACCAAGAGACCCAGTACTTC; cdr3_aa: CAWRQNQETQYF
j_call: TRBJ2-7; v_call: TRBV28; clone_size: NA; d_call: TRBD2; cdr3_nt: TGTGCCAGCGTTGGGGGAAGCGGGAGGGCCTACGAGCAGTACTTC; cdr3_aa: CASVGGSGRAYEQYF
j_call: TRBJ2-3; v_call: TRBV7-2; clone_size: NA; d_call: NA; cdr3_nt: TGTGCCAGCAGCTTAGAAGGCCCCCCGGTCCCGGATACGCAGTATTTT; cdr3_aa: CASSLEGPPVPDTQYF
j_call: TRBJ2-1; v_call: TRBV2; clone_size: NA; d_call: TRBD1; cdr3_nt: TGTGCCAGCAGTGCCAGGACAGGTCGGAATGAGCAGTTCTTC; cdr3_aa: CASSARTGRNEQFF
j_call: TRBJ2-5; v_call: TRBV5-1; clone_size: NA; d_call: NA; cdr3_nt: TGCGCCAGCAGCTTGGCCTTCCCGGCGGGCGAGACCCAGTACTTC; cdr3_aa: CASSLAFPAGETQYF
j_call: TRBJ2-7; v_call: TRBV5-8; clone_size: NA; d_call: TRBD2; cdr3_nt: TGTGCCAGCAGCCAAATTAGCGGGAGCTACGAGCAGTACTTC; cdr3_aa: CASSQISGSYEQYF
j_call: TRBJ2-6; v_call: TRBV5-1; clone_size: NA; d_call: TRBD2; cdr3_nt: TGCGCCAGCAGCTTGGTCGGTAGCGGGAGCTCTGGGGCCAACGTCCTGACTTTC; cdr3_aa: CASSLVGSGSSGANVLTF
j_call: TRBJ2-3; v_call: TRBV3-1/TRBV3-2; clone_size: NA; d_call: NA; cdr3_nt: TGTGCCAGCAGCCCCGTCGGGGTGCTCACAGATACGCAGTATTTT; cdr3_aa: CASSPVGVLTDTQYF
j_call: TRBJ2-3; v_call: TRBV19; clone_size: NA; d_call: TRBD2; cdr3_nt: TGTGCCAGTGGGGGACTAGATGTCGTCACAGATACGCAGTATTTT; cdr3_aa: CASGGLDVVTDTQYF
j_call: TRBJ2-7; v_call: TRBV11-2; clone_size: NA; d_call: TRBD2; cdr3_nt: TGTGCCAGCAGCTTAGCGGGGGGGACCTACGAGCAGTACTTC; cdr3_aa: CASSLAGGTYEQYF
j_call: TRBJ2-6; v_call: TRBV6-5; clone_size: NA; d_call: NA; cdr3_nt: TGTGCCAGCAGTTACTCCGGACTCTCTGGGGCCAACGTCCTGACTTTC; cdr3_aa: CASSYSGLSGANVLTF
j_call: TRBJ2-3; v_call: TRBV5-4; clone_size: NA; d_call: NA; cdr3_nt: TGTGCCAGCAGCTTGGGTGGGGATTCAGATACGCAGTATTTT; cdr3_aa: CASSLGGDSDTQYF
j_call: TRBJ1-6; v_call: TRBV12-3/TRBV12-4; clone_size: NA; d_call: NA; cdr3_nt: TGTGCCAGCAGTCCTCAGGGTAGATCACCCCTCCACTTT; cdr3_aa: CASSPQGRSPLHF
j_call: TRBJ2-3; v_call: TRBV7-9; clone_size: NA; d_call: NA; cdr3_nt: TGTGCCAGCAGCCTGAGAACAGATACGCAGTATTTT; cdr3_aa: CASSLRTDTQYF
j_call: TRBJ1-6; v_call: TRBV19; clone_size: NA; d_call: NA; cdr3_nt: TGTGCCAGTAGTACAGGGTGGTTTGTCGATAATTCACCCCTCCACTTT; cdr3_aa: CASSTGWFVDNSPLHF
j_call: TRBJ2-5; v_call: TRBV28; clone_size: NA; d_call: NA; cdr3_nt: TGTGCCAGCGGTATCCAGGGGTCACGCGAGACCCAGTACTTC; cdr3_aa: CASGIQGSRETQYF
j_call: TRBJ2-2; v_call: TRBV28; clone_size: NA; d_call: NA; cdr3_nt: TGTGCCAGCAGCTTGCTGTGGAGCAACACCGGGGAGCTGTTTTTT; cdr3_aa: CASSLLWSNTGELFF
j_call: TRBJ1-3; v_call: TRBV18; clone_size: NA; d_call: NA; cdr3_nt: TGTGCCAGCTCACCCGGGACGGACGGAAACACCATATATTTT; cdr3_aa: CASSPGTDGNTIYF
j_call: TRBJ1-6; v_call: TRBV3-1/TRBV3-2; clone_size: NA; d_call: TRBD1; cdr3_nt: TGTGCCAGCAGCCCAGGGCCCAGGGGGACACCCCTCCACTTT; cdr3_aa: CASSPGPRGTPLHF
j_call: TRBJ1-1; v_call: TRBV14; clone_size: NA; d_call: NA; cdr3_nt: TGTGCCAGCAGCCTCCAGGAGTACACTGAAGCTTTCTTT; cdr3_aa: CASSLQEYTEAFF
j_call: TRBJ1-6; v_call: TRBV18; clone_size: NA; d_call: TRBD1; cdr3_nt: TGTGCCAGCTCCTTGACAGGGGGGGATTCACCCCTCCACTTT; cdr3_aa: CASSLTGGDSPLHF
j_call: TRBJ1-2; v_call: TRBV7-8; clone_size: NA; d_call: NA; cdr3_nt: TGTGCCAGCTCTCGTTCGGGCCAGCCCTATGGCTACACCTTC; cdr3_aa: CASSRSGQPYGYTF
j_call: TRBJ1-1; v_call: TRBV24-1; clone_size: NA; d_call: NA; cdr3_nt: TGTGCCACCAGTCCGGGTCTGAACACTGAAGCTTTCTTT; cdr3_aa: CATSPGLNTEAFF
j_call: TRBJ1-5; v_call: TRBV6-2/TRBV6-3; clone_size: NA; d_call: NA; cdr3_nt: TGTGCCAGCAGTTGGGCCCTCAATCAGCCCCAGCATTTT; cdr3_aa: CASSWALNQPQHF
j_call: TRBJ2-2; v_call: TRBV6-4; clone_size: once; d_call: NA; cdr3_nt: TGTGCCAGCAGTGATGGGACCACCACCGGGGAGCTGTTTTTT; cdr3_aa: CASSDGTTTGELFF
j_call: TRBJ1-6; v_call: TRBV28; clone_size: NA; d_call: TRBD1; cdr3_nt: TGTGCCAGCCATGACAGGGGCGGATCACCCCTCCACTTT; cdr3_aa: CASHDRGGSPLHF
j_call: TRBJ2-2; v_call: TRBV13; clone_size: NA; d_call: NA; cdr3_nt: TGTGCCAGCAGCTTTGGACGGAACACCGGGGAGCTGTTTTTT; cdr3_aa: CASSFGRNTGELFF
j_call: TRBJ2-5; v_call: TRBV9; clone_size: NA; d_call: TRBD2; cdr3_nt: TGTGCCAGCAGCGCAGAAGCGGGGGGTGGAGAGACCCAGTACTTC; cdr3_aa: CASSAEAGGGETQYF
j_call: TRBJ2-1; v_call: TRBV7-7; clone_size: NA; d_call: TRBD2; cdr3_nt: TGTGCCAGCAGCTTGGGGCCGGGACTAGCGGGGGGCAACGTGGACGATGAGCAGTTCTTC; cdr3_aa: CASSLGPGLAGGNVDDEQFF
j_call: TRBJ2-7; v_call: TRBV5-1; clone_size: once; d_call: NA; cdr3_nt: TGCGCCAGCAGCTTTGGCGGACAGACTTTCCTCTACGAGCAGTACTTC; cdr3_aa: CASSFGGQTFLYEQYF
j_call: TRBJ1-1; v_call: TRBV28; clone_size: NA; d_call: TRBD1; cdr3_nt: TGTGCCAGCCCCCAACGTTTACAGGGGGACTTTAACACTGAAGCTTTCTTT; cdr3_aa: CASPQRLQGDFNTEAFF
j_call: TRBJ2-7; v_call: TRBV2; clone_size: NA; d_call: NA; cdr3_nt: TGTGCCAGCAGTGAATATGGGACGAGCTCCTACGAGCAGTACTTC; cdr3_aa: CASSEYGTSSYEQYF
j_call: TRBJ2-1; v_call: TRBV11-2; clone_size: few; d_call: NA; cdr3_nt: TGTGCCAGCAGTACGTTCGGAGGTAATGAGCAGTTCTTC; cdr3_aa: CASSTFGGNEQFF
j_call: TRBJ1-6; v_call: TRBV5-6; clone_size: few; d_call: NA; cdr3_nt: TGTGCCAGCAGCTTGGTTAGCAGGGAGGATTCACCCCTCCACTTT; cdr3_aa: CASSLVSREDSPLHF
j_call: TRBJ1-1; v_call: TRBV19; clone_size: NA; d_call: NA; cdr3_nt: TGTGCCAGCCGAAGTAGTGGCAGGAGGAACACTGAAGCTTTCTTT; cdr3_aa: CASRSSGRRNTEAFF
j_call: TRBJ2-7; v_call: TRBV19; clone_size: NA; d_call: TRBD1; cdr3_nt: TGTGCCAGTAGTCCTGGGACAGGGAATTACGAGCAGTACTTC; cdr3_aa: CASSPGTGNYEQYF
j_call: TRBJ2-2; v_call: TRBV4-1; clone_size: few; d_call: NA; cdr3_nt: TGCGCCAGCAGTGGGGTAGGGTTCTTGAACACCGGGGAGCTGTTTTTT; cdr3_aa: CASSGVGFLNTGELFF
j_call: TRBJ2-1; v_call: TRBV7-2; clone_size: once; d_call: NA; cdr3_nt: TGTGCCAGCAGCTTAAAATCCGGGCCCAGAAATGAGCAGTTCTTC; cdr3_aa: CASSLKSGPRNEQFF
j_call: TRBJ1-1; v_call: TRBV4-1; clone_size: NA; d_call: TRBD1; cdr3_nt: TGCGCCAGCAGATTCACAGGGGAAAGGGTTAGGGCTTTCTTT; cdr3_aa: CASRFTGERVRAFF
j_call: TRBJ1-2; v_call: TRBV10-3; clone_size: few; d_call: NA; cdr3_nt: TGTGCCATCAGTGTCTCTGGACAGCATAGCACCTTC; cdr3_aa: CAISVSGQHSTF